This T cell receptor beta chain was sequenced in a study of OX40 agonist ivuxolimab in advanced cancers. About the study: The group had a mean age of 60 years, ranged from roughly 23 to 85, and was 80% to 85% male. Study-level points and caveats: At 0.1 to 3.0 mg/kg and by week 6, CD4+ and CD8+ T cells in the blood had expanded clonally.

Some clones are missing from TCRdb's copy, which holds only in-frame ones; the method was immunoSEQ multiplex PCR. The sample includes some 64,000 clones, 87% seen only once; the top ten take more than 2.5%. About this clone itself: Its cognate antigen is unknown.

The CDR3 covers 17 residues. V was clipped by 4 bases and J by 4 bases, with 20 bases between them. CDR1 and CDR2 from the germline V gene are SGHDN and FVKESK. This receptor was obtained from an adult with an advanced solid tumor such as melanoma, head and neck, liver or kidney cancer. This specimen was CD4+ or CD8+ T cells sorted from blood, taken in a trial of the OX40 agonist ivuxolimab. The genes are TRBV14 and TRBJ2-1, with TRBD2 as a possible D gene (6 bases). The CDR3 sequence: CASSRGSGSRPYNEQFF. The DNA of the CDR3 is TGTGCCAGCAGCCGAGGTAGCGGATCGAGACCGTACAATGAGCAGTTCTTC.